The 16 T cell receptor beta chains given below trace back to one sample, sequenced in a study of CXCR3-negative and CXCR3-positive naive CD8 T cells. 5' RACE that incorporated UMI labels was used to prepare the TRB cDNA libraries. TCRdb processed the 5' RACE reads again and assigns one entry to each CDR3 protein, with no DNA. Its table lists about 56,000 distinct CDR3 sequences. Sample: memory CD8+ T cells from blood. Receptors originate from a human donor in good health. Some clones in this sample may be carry-over from other donors' samples.

The chain couples TRBV7-2 to TRBJ2-3; TCRdb designates TRBD2, a call that cannot be tested without DNA. The CDR3 has 16 residues. Germline lookup yields CDR1 SGHTA and CDR2 FQGNSA. CDR3 region: CASSPKGEVFTDTQYF.

The chain combines TRBV29-1 with TRBJ1-2; TCRdb returns TRBD1, unconfirmable since there is no DNA. CDR1 is SQVTM and CDR2 is ANQGSEA in the germline V gene. This CDR3 contains 13 residues. The chain's CDR3 is CSVEEENGAGYTF. Full variable domain (missing parts from reference TRBV29-1 and TRBJ1-2): SAVISQKPSRDICQRGTSLTIQCQVDSQVTMMFWYRQQPGQSLTLIATANQGSEATYESGFVIDKFPISRPNLTFSTLTVSNMSPEDSSIYLCSVEEENGAGYTFGSGTRLTVV.

The chain combines TRBV12-3 or TRBV12-4 with TRBJ2-1; TCRdb designates TRBD1, a call that cannot be tested without DNA. The CDR3 spans 12 residues. CDR3 residues: CASSSVLNEQFF.

This sequence joins TRBV7-7 and TRBJ2-7; TCRdb's D gene call, TRBD1, goes unchecked for lack of DNA. The CDR3 extends over 13 amino acids. Germline CDR1 reads SSHAT; CDR2 reads FNYEAQ (reference sequence). CDR3 sequence: CASSNGATYEQYF. The variable domain in full, completed from reference TRBV7-7 and TRBJ2-7, reads GAGVSQSPRYKVTKRGQDVTLRCDPISSHATLYWYQQALGQGPEFLTYFNYEAQPDKSGLPSDRFSAERPEGSISTLTIQRTEQRDSAMYRCASSNGATYEQYFGPGTRLTVT.

This chain connects TRBV19 to TRBJ1-5; TCRdb designates TRBD1, a call that cannot be tested without DNA. This CDR3 has 15 amino acids. Germline CDR1 and CDR2: LNHDA and SQIVND (reference sequence). CDR3 residues: CASSWDDYSNQPQHF.

CDR3 residues: CASKLGREQYF. The chain has TRBV6-5 and TRBJ2-7. Germline values: CDR1 MNHEY, CDR2 SVGAGI. The CDR3 runs 11 residues.

The rearrangement joins TRBV9 to TRBJ2-2; TCRdb reports TRBD1, a call that lacks DNA to check it against. The germline CDR1 and CDR2 sequences are SGDLS and YYNGEE. The CDR3 extends over 16 amino acids. The CDR3 sequence: CASSQLGTANTGELFF.

The CDR3 is CASNFPSDGSKNIQYF. The genes are TRBV28 and TRBJ2-4; TCRdb returns TRBD2, unconfirmable since there is no DNA. In germline, CDR1 is MDHEN, CDR2 SYDVKM. The length of the CDR3 is 16 residues.

The rearrangement links TRBV21-1 to TRBJ2-5. TRBV21-1 is a recognized pseudogene. This CDR3 is 13 amino acids long. The CDR3 protein is CASSKDGKETQYF.

V and J are TRBV20-1 and TRBJ1-3. This CDR3 is 13 amino acids long. CDR1 and CDR2 from the germline V gene are DFQATT and SNEGSKA (reference sequence). Here the CDR3 reads CSARTRTGNTIYF.

This chain uses TRBV3-1 with TRBJ2-1; TCRdb's D call of TRBD2 is untestable without DNA. The CDR3 length is 15 residues. The germline V gene encodes CDR1 LGHDT and CDR2 YNNKEL (reference sequence). CDR3 amino acids: CASSPSWANYNEQFF.

This sequence joins TRBV12-3 or TRBV12-4 and TRBJ2-1; TCRdb outputs TRBD2, but without DNA this stays unchecked. This CDR3 spans 12 amino acids. This CDR3 is CASWGGYNEQFF.

The chain combines TRBV7-9 with TRBJ2-4; TCRdb lists TRBD1, though no DNA is available to test this call. Germline CDR1 and CDR2: SEHNR and FQNEAQ (reference sequence). The CDR3 contains 12 residues. CDR3 region: CASSSRVDIQYF.

The rearrangement joins TRBV12-3 or TRBV12-4 to TRBJ2-7; the TCRdb call, TRBD1, lacks DNA for checking. The length of the CDR3 is 14 residues. The CDR3 spells CASSLASEGYEQYF.

The V call is TRBV29-1, the J call TRBJ2-5; the TCRdb D gene call, TRBD1, has no DNA to confirm it. The CDR3 has 15 residues. From germline, CDR1 is SQVTM and CDR2 ANQGSEA. The CDR3 loop is CSVDLRGGYPETQYF.

CDR3 in amino acids: CASSAVSGTTDTQYF. The J gene is TRBJ2-3, the V gene TRBV7-8; with no DNA, the TCRdb D assignment of TRBD1 cannot be verified. The CDR3 consists of 15 residues. The germline gives CDR1 SGHVS, CDR2 FQNEAQ. Full variable domain (remainder filled in from reference TRBV7-8 and TRBJ2-3): GAGVSQSPRYKVAKRGQDVALRCDPISGHVSLFWYQQALGQGPEFLTYFQNEAQLDKSGLPSDRFFAERPEGSVSTLKIQRTQQEDSAVYLCASSAVSGTTDTQYFGPGTRLTVL.